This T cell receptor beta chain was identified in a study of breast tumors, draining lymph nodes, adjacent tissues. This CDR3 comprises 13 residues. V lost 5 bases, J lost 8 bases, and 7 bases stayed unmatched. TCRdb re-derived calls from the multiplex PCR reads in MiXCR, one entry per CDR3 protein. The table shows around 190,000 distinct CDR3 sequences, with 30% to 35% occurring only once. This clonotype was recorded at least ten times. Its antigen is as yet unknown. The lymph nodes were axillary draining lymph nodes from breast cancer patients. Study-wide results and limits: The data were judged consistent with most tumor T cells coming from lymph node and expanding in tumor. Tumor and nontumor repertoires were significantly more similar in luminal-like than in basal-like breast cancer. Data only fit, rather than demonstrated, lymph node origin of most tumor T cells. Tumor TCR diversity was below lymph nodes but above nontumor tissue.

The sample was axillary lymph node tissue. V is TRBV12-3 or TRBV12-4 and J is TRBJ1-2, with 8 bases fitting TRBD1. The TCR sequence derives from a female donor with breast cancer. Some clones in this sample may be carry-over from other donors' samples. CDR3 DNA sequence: TGTGCCAGCAGTATTCCGACAGGGGACGGCTACACCTTC. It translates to CASSIPTGDGYTF.